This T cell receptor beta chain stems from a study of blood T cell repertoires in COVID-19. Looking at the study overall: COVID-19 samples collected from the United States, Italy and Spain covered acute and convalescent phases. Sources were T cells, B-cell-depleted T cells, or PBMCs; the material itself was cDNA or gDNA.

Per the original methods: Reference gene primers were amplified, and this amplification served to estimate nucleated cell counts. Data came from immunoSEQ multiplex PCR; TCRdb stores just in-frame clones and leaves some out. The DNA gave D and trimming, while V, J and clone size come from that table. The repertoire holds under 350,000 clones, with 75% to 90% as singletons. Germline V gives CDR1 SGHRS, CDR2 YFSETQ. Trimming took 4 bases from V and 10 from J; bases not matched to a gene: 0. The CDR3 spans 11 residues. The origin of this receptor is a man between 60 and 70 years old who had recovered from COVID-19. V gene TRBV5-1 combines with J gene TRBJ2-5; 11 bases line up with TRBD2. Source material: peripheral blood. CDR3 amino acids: CASSGTSGQYF. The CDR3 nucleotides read TGCGCCAGCAGCGGGACTAGCGGCCAGTACTTC.